The clone carrying this T cell receptor (beta chain) appeared a few times. What it binds is not known. This sample was included in a study of shared clonotypes between healthy human individuals. Study results and caveats: Genetic and exposure-history diversity was limited by the few donors.

Some clones are missing from TCRdb's copy, which holds only in-frame ones; the method was immunoSEQ multiplex PCR. Seen here are over 750,000 clones, roughly 96% observed once, and the top ten hold under 0.25%. Selected positively for CCR7 and CD45RO-negative, naive CD8 cells excluded terminally differentiated effector memory CD45RA+ cells. The donors, all of them Caucasian adults, lived in Nashville, Tennessee. This CDR3 region has 14 residues. V gave up 3 bases and J gave up 2 bases, with 11 bases separating them. Germline CDR1 and CDR2: SGHKS and YYEKEE (reference sequence). Sequenced material: naive CD8+ T cells sorted from blood. The sequence was collected from a man younger than 45 in good health. The chain uses TRBV5-5 and TRBJ1-2; D not certain. The CDR3 sequence: CASSSPRYNYGYTF. In nucleotides, the CDR3 is TGTGCCAGCAGCTCCCCGAGGTACAACTATGGCTACACCTTC.